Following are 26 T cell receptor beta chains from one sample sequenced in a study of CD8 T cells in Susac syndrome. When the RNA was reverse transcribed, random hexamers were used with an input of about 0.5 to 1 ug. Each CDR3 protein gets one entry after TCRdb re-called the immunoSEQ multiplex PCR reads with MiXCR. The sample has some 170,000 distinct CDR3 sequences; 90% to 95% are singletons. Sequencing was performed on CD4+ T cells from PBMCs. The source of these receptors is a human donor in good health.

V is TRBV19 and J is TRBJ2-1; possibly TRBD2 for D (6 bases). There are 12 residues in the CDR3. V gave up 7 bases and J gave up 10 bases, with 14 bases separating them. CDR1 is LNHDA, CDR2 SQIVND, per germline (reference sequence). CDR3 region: CASKRRAGEQFF. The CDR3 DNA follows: TGTGCCAGTAAGAGGAGGGCAGGGGAGCAGTTCTTC.

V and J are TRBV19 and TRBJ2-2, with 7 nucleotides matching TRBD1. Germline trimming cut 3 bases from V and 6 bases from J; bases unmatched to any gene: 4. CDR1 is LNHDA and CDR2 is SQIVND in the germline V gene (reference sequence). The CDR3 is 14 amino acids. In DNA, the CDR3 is TGTGCCAGTAGTATCCAACAGGGGCCCGGGGAGCTGTTTTTT. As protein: CASSIQQGPGELFF.

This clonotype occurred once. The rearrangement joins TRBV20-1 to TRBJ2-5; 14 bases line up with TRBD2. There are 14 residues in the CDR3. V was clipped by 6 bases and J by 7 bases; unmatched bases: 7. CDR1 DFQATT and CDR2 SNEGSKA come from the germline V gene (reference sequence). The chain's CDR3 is CSAKTSGGAGTQYF. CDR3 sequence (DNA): TGCAGTGCGAAGACTAGCGGGGGGGCCGGGACCCAGTACTTC.

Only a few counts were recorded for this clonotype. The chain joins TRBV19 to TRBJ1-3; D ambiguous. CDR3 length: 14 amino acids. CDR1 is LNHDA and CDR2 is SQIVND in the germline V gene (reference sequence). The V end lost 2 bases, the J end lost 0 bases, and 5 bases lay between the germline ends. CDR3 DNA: TGTGCCAGTAGTATAATGAGCTCTGGAAACACCATATATTTT. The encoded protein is CASSIMSSGNTIYF.

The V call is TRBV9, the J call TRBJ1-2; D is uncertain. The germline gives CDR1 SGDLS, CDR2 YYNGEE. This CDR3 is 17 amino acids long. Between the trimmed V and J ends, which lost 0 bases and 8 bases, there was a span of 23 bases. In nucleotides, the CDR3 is TGTGCCAGCAGCGTAGATTTGCAAGAATTGGGAGCAGGCGGCTACACCTTC. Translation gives CASSVDLQELGAGGYTF.

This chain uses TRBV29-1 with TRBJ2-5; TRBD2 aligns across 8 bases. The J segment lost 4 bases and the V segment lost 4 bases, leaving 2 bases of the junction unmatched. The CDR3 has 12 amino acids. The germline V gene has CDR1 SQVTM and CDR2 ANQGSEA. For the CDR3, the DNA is TGCAGCGTTGCTGCGGGGGGAGAGACCCAGTACTTC. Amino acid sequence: CSVAAGGETQYF.

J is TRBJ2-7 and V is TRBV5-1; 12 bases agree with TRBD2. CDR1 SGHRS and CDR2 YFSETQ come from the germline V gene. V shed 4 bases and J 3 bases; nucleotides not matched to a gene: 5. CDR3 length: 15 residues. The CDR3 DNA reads TGCGCCAGCAGCCCAGAACTAGCGGGGGGCTACGAGCAGTACTTC. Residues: CASSPELAGGYEQYF. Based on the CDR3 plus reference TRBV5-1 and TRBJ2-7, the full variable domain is KAGVTQTPRYLIKTRGQQVTLSCSPISGHRSVSWYQQTPGQGLQFLFEYFSETQRNKGNFPGRFSGRQFSNSRSEMNVSTLELGDSALYLCASSPELAGGYEQYFGPGTRLTVT.

CDR3 coding DNA: TGCGCCAGCAGCCAAGATGACGGCAGGGGGCAGAATACGCAGTATTTT. This gives the protein CASSQDDGRGQNTQYF. The chain has TRBV4-1 and TRBJ2-3; 8 nucleotides agree with TRBD1. This CDR3 has 16 residues. Germline V lookup: CDR1 MGHRA, CDR2 YSYEKL. J gave up 7 bases and V 0 bases, and 9 bases lay outside the gene matches.

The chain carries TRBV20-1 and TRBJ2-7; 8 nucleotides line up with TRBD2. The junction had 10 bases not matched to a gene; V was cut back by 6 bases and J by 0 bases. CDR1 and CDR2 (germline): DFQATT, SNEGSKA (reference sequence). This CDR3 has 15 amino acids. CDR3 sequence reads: CSATPGLASSYEQYF. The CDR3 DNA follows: TGCAGTGCCACGCCCGGACTAGCTAGCTCCTACGAGCAGTACTTC.

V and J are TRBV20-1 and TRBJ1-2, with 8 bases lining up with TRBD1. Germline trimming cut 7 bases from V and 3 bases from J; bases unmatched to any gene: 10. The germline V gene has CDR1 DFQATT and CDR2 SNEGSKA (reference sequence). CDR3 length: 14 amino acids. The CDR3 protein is CSGQGSGGDYGYTF. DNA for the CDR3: TGCAGTGGACAGGGGTCGGGGGGCGACTATGGCTACACCTTC.

The CDR3 protein is CASSPPGSQGRSPLHF. The CDR3 coding sequence is TGTGCCAGCTCACCACCGGGCAGTCAGGGTCGCTCACCCCTCCACTTT. This chain joins TRBV18 and TRBJ1-6; D may be TRBD1 (5 bases). The germline V and J ends were trimmed by 0 bases and 10 bases, with 16 bases remaining between them. This CDR3 spans 16 amino acids. The germline gives CDR1 KGHSH, CDR2 LQKENI.

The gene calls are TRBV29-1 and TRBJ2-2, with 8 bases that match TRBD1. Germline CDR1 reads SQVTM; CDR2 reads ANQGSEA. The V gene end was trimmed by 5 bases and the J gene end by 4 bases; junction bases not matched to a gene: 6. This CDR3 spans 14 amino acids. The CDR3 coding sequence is TGCAGCGTTCACCCAGGGGGCTCCACCGGGGAGCTGTTTTTT. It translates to CSVHPGGSTGELFF.

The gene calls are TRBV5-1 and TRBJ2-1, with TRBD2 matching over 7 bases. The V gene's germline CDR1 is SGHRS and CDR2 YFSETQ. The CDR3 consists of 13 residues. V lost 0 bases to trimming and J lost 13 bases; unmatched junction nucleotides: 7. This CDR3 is CASSLDPSGDQFF. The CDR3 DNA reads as TGCGCCAGCAGCTTGGACCCCAGCGGGGACCAGTTCTTC.

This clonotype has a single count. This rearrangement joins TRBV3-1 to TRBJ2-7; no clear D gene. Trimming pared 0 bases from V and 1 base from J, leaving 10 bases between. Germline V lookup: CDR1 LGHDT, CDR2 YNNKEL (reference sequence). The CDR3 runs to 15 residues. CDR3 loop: CASSQEHARSYEQYF. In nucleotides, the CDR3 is TGTGCCAGCAGCCAAGAACACGCCCGTTCCTACGAGCAGTACTTC.

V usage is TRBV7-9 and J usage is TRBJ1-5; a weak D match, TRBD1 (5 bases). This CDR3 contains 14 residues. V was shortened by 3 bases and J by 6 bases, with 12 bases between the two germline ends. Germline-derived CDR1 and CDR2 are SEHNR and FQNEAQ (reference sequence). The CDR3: CASSLGLRGQPQHF. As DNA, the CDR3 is TGTGCCAGCAGCTTGGGGCTTAGAGGTCAGCCCCAGCATTTT.

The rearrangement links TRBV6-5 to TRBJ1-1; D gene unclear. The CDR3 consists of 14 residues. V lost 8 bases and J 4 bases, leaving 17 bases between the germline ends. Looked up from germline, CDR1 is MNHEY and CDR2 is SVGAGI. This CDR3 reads CASALLEGGTEAFF. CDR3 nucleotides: TGTGCCAGCGCCTTACTGGAAGGAGGCACTGAAGCTTTCTTT.

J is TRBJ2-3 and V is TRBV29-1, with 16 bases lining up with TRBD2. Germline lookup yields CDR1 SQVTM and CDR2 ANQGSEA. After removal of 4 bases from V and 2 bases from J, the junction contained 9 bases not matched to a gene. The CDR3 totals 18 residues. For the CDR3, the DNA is TGCAGCGTTGGCACCCATGGGACTAGCGGGGGGGTCACAGATACGCAGTATTTT. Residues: CSVGTHGTSGGVTDTQYF.

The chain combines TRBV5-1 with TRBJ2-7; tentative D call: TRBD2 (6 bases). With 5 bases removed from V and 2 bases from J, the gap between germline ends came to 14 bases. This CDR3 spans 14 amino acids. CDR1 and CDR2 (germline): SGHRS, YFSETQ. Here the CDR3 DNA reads TGCGCCAGCAGTGGACTGGGGGGACCCTACGAGCAGTACTTC. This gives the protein CASSGLGGPYEQYF.

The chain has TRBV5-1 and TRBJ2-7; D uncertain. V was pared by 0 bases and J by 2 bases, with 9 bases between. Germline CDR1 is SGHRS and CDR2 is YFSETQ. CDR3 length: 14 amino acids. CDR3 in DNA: TGCGCCAGCAGCTTGGAAGGTGTCGCCTACGAGCAGTACTTC. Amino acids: CASSLEGVAYEQYF.

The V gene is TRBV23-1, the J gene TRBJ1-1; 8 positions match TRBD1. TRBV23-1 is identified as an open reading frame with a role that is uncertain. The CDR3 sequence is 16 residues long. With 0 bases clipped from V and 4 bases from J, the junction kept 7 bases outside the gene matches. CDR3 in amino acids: CASSQSGQGLGTEAFF. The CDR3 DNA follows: TGCGCCAGCAGTCAATCCGGACAGGGCCTGGGCACTGAAGCTTTCTTT.

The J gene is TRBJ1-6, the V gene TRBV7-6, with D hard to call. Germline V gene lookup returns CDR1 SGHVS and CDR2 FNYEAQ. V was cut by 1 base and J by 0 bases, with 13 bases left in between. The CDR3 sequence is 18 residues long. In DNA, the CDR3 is TGTGCCAGCAGCTTAGTTGGGCCAGCGAGCTCCTATAATTCACCCCTCCACTTT. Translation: CASSLVGPASSYNSPLHF.

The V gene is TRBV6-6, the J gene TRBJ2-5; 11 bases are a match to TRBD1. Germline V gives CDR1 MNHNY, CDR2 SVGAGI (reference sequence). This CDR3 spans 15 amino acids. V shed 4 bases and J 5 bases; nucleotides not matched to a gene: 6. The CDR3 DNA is TGTGCCAGCAGTTTAGGGACAGGGGGGATCGAGACCCAGTACTTC. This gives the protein CASSLGTGGIETQYF.

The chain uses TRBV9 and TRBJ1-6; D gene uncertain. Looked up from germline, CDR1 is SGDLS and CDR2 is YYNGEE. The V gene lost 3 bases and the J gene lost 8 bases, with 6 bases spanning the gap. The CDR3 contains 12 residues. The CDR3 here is CASSDRDSPLHF. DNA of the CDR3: TGTGCCAGCAGCGACCGGGATTCACCCCTCCACTTT.

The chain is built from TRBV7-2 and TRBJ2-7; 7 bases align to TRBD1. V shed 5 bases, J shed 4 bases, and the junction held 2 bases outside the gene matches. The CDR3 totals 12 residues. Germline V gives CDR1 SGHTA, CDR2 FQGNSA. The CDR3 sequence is CASSGQAYEQYF. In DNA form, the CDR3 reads TGTGCCAGCAGCGGACAGGCGTACGAGCAGTACTTC.

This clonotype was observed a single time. CDR3 amino acids: CASSFQGSEQYF. For the CDR3, the DNA is TGTGCCAGCAGTTTCCAGGGTAGCGAGCAGTACTTC. The J gene is TRBJ2-7, the V gene TRBV27, with D perhaps matching TRBD1 (5 bases). The germline CDR1 and CDR2 sequences are MNHEY and SMNVEV (reference sequence). This CDR3 has 12 residues. The ends were cut back, 3 bases at V and 6 bases at J, with 9 bases in the middle.

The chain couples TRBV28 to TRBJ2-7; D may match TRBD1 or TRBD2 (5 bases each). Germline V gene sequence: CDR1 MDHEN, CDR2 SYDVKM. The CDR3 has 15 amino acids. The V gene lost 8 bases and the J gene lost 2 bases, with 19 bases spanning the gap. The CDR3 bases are TGTGCCAGCTTAACCGGGACGTCCGCGCCCTACGAGCAGTACTTC. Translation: CASLTGTSAPYEQYF.